Listed here are 11 T cell receptor beta chains from one sample, sequenced in a study of response to subunit inactivated influenza vaccine. Each CDR3 protein is one row after TCRdb ran MiXCR on the RT-PCR reads. The data contain 860,000 or so distinct CDR3 sequences, about 20% of them singletons. Source: PBMCs from blood, taken approximately 5 days after vaccination. Receptor source: a man in his fifties who received an inactivated influenza vaccine.

Only a few counts were recorded for this clonotype. The chain is built from TRBV12-3 or TRBV12-4 and TRBJ2-7; unclear D gene. The CDR3 sequence is 13 residues long. Deletions cut 3 bases from V and 5 bases from J, with 11 bases between. The CDR3 coding sequence is TGTGCCAGCAGTTTTCGGCAGTCCCACGAGCAGTACTTC. Protein: CASSFRQSHEQYF.

This clonotype was seen more than once but under ten times. CDR3 bases: TGTGCCAGCAGTCCCGACAGGACTGGAAACACCATATATTTT. Its protein product is CASSPDRTGNTIYF. The V call is TRBV12-3 or TRBV12-4, the J call TRBJ1-3, with D perhaps TRBD1 (6 bases). This CDR3 contains 14 residues. The V and J ends lost 5 bases and 2 bases respectively, with 10 bases between them.

This clonotype has at least ten counts. This chain links TRBV20-1 with TRBJ1-1; unclear D gene. CDR3 length equals 8 residues. Per germline, CDR1 DFQATT and CDR2 SNEGSKA (reference sequence). V lost 4 bases and J 11 bases, leaving 5 bases between the germline ends. The CDR3 DNA is TGCAGTGCTAATTGGGCTTTCTTT. Protein: CSANWAFF.

The table lists this clonotype with a few counts. V and J are TRBV5-6 and TRBJ2-1; D perhaps matches TRBD2 (5 bases). The V end lost 3 bases, the J end lost 1 base, and 8 bases lay between the germline ends. CDR3 length equals 14 residues. The germline V gene encodes CDR1 SGHDT and CDR2 YYEEEE. CDR3 coding DNA: TGTGCCAGCAGCTGGGGAGTTTCCTACAATGAGCAGTTCTTC. It yields the protein CASSWGVSYNEQFF.

This clonotype was seen more than once but under ten times. This chain joins TRBV11-1 and TRBJ2-6; tentatively, D is TRBD1 or TRBD2 (5 bases each). V lost 5 bases and J lost 0, with 17 bases in between. Germline V gene lookup returns CDR1 SGHAT and CDR2 FQDESV (reference sequence). CDR3 length: 18 amino acids. CDR3 amino acids: CASSQTGTASSGANVLTF. In nucleotides, the CDR3 is TGTGCCAGCAGCCAAACCGGGACCGCGAGCTCTGGGGCCAACGTCCTGACTTTC.

This clonotype was seen more than once but under ten times. The chain is built from TRBV11-2 and TRBJ2-2, with a tentative D call TRBD2 (5 bases). The CDR3 runs 14 residues. Trimming pared 4 bases from V and 3 bases from J, leaving 9 bases between. Germline CDR1 and CDR2: SGHAT and FQNNGV. CDR3 nucleotide sequence: TGTGCCAGCAGCTCACACGGGGACACCGGGGAGCTGTTTTTT. The encoded protein is CASSSHGDTGELFF.

This chain links TRBV29-1 with TRBJ2-3, with a tentative D call TRBD1 (6 bases). The CDR3 sequence is 14 residues long. V was clipped by 3 bases and J by 0 bases, with 10 bases between them. CDR1 is SQVTM, CDR2 ANQGSEA, per germline. The CDR3 nucleotides read TGCAGCGTTGATGTGGACAGTAGCACAGATACGCAGTATTTT. It encodes CSVDVDSSTDTQYF.

This clonotype was seen a handful of times. This rearrangement joins TRBV28 to TRBJ2-2; TRBD2 might be the D (5 bases). Germline V gives CDR1 MDHEN, CDR2 SYDVKM. The CDR3 has 14 amino acids. The germline V and J ends were trimmed by 6 bases and 2 bases, with 10 bases remaining between them. DNA of the CDR3: TGTGCCAGCAGAAAAACTAGTAACACCGGGGAGCTGTTTTTT. It specifies CASRKTSNTGELFF.

This clonotype was found a few times. This chain joins TRBV30 and TRBJ2-7; D ambiguous. CDR1 is GTSNPN and CDR2 is SVGIG in the germline V gene (reference sequence). V lost 4 bases and J 0 bases, leaving 13 bases between the germline ends. This CDR3 comprises 14 residues. CDR3 sequence: CAWTQGPASYEQYF. CDR3 DNA sequence: TGTGCCTGGACTCAAGGGCCGGCCTCCTACGAGCAGTACTTC.

The V call is TRBV11-2, the J call TRBJ2-1, with 13 bases identical to TRBD2. This CDR3 spans 12 amino acids. The ends lost 5 bases at V and 15 bases at J; junction bases unmatched: 4. Germline CDR1 is SGHAT and CDR2 is FQNNGV. The CDR3 reads CASSLTSGRAFF. For the CDR3, the DNA is TGTGCCAGCAGCCTTACTAGCGGGAGGGCGTTCTTC.

The genes are TRBV20-1 and TRBJ2-1; the D gene is possibly TRBD1 (6 bases). This CDR3 has 18 residues. Germline CDR1 is DFQATT and CDR2 is SNEGSKA (reference sequence). V was pared by 0 bases and J by 3 bases, with 21 bases between. The CDR3 region has the DNA TGCAGTGCTAGAGACCAGGACGGCCTAGGGGGAGTCTACAATGAGCAGTTCTTC. It is translated as CSARDQDGLGGVYNEQFF.